This entry lists 24 T cell receptor beta chains sequenced from one sample in a study of blood T cell repertoires in COVID-19. The repertoire was sequenced with immunoSEQ multiplex PCR; TCRdb's copy has only in-frame clones and lacks some. The repertoire holds 95,000 or so clones, with 70% to 90% as singletons. Sequenced input: peripheral blood. The receptors come from a human donor in a cohort sampled during active COVID-19.

The chain employs TRBV11-2 and TRBJ1-2; D perhaps matches TRBD1 (5 bases). This CDR3 is built from 14 residues. V was trimmed by 3 bases and J by 5 bases, leaving 13 bases between them. Germline-derived CDR1 and CDR2 are SGHAT and FQNNGV. CDR3 residues: CASSFKEGPYGYTF. CDR3 DNA sequence: TGTGCCAGCAGCTTCAAGGAGGGGCCTTATGGCTACACCTTC.

The chain joins TRBV5-1 to TRBJ2-3; 7 bases are a match to TRBD2. With V trimmed by 4 bases and J by 4 bases, 12 bases remained unmatched. Germline CDR1 is SGHRS and CDR2 is YFSETQ. The length of the CDR3 is 16 residues. The DNA of the CDR3 is TGCGCCAGCAGCCTAGGGTTGGGGAGGGACTCAGATACGCAGTATTTT. This sequence encodes CASSLGLGRDSDTQYF.

The rearrangement links TRBV19 to TRBJ1-5, with a weak D call TRBD1 (5 bases). The V end was cut by 3 bases, the J end by 5 bases, with 8 bases between. The CDR3 is 13 amino acids. Germline V gene data show CDR1 as LNHDA and CDR2 as SQIVND (reference sequence). In DNA form, the CDR3 reads TGTGCCAGTAGTATGCAGGGATATCAGCCCCAGCATTTT. As protein: CASSMQGYQPQHF.

The chain combines TRBV19 with TRBJ1-5; weak D call: TRBD1 (6 bases). CDR1 is LNHDA and CDR2 is SQIVND in the germline V gene (reference sequence). The CDR3 consists of 15 residues. V was trimmed by 7 bases and J by 1 base, leaving 14 bases between them. The CDR3 DNA reads TGTGCCAGTACCTACCGGGACATAAGCAATCAGCCCCAGCATTTT. It codes for CASTYRDISNQPQHF.

In this sample, this clone turned up once. V and J are TRBV6-6 and TRBJ2-7; D unresolved. The CDR3 loop spans 13 amino acids. Trimming stripped 4 bases from V and 4 bases from J, with 11 bases between. Germline CDR1 MNHNY, CDR2 SVGAGI (reference sequence). CDR3 residues: CASSSEVTYEQYF. The CDR3 nucleotides are TGTGCCAGCAGTTCCGAAGTTACTTACGAGCAGTACTTC.

The V call is TRBV25-1, the J call TRBJ1-5; the match to TRBD1 covers 9 bases. Trimming took 5 bases from V and 5 from J; bases not matched to a gene: 7. The CDR3 runs 15 residues. Germline V gives CDR1 MGHDK, CDR2 SYGVNS. The CDR3: CASSSTGTGHQPQHF. The CDR3 coding sequence is TGTGCCAGCAGTTCAACCGGGACAGGGCATCAGCCCCAGCATTTT.

This chain connects TRBV30 to TRBJ1-2; TRBD1 matches at 9 bases. V lost 3 bases to trimming and J lost 4 bases; unmatched junction nucleotides: 6. In germline, CDR1 is GTSNPN, CDR2 SVGIG (reference sequence). This CDR3 region has 14 residues. CDR3 coding DNA: TGTGCCTGGAGGCGAGGACAGGGGAGCTATGGCTACACCTTC. Amino acids: CAWRRGQGSYGYTF.

The chain recombines TRBV7-9 with TRBJ2-5; 8 nucleotides line up with TRBD1. The J segment lost 5 bases and the V segment lost 8 bases, leaving 10 bases of the junction unmatched. The CDR3 is 14 residues long. Germline V gene data show CDR1 as SEHNR and CDR2 as FQNEAQ (reference sequence). The CDR3 DNA reads TGTGCCAGCGGGTCACAGACAGGGGTGGAGACCCAGTACTTC. This translates into CASGSQTGVETQYF.

CDR3: CASSLVSGEQFF. The CDR3 DNA follows: TGCGCCAGCAGCTTGGTTTCGGGTGAGCAGTTCTTC. The chain combines TRBV5-1 with TRBJ2-1; D not certain. The CDR3 is made up of 12 amino acids. From germline, CDR1 is SGHRS and CDR2 YFSETQ. V was cut by 0 bases and J by 9 bases, with 7 bases left in between.

This chain uses TRBV12-5 with TRBJ2-1, with D hard to call. Germline V gives CDR1 LGHNT, CDR2 FRNRAP. This CDR3 is built from 14 residues. V lost 3 bases to trimming and J lost 6 bases, with 12 bases between them. CDR3 coding DNA: TGTGCTAGTGGTTTTGTTACTAAGCTCAATGAGCAGTTCTTC. Translated, it gives CASGFVTKLNEQFF. The whole variable domain, filled in from reference TRBV12-5 and TRBJ2-1, reads DARVTQTPRHKVTEMGQEVTMRCQPILGHNTVFWYRQTMMQGLELLAYFRNRAPLDDSGMPKDRFSAEMPDATLATLKIQPSEPRDSAVYFCASGFVTKLNEQFFGPGTRLTVL.

The chain is built from TRBV3-1 (or the pseudogene TRBV3-2) and TRBJ1-5; D is ambiguous. The ends were cut back, 1 base at V and 7 bases at J, with 14 bases in the middle. There are 15 residues in the CDR3. Per the germline V gene, CDR1 is LGHDT and CDR2 is YNNKEL (reference sequence). In DNA, the CDR3 is TGTGCCAGCAGCCAAGGGTACGGTTCTTTGCAGCCCCAGCATTTT. Translating gives CASSQGYGSLQPQHF.

The V gene is TRBV6-4, the J gene TRBJ1-3; 8 positions agree with TRBD1. V was pared by 2 bases and J by 6 bases, with 6 bases of the junction left unmatched. The CDR3 has 15 amino acids. Per germline, CDR1 MRHNA and CDR2 SNTAGT. The CDR3 sequence is CASSDPDRGENTIYF. The CDR3 nucleotides are TGTGCCAGCAGTGACCCCGACAGGGGAGAAAACACCATATATTTT.

V gene TRBV28 combines with J gene TRBJ1-2; 9 nucleotides match TRBD1. The CDR3 spans 14 residues. From germline, CDR1 is MDHEN and CDR2 SYDVKM. The J segment lost 8 bases and the V segment lost 2 bases, leaving 6 bases of the junction unmatched. In DNA form, the CDR3 reads TGTGCCAGCAGTTTAACAGGGGGCGGAGGGGGCTACACCTTC. Protein: CASSLTGGGGGYTF.

As DNA, the CDR3 is TGTGCCAGCAGTGTACTAGCGGGGGGGTCCTACAATGAGCAGTTCTTC. It codes for CASSVLAGGSYNEQFF. The gene calls are TRBV27 and TRBJ2-1; 13 bases are shared with TRBD2. The CDR3 contains 16 residues. CDR1 and CDR2 from the germline V gene are MNHEY and SMNVEV (reference sequence). With V trimmed by 5 bases and J by 1 base, 2 bases remained unmatched.

This chain uses TRBV7-9 with TRBJ2-3, with 9 bases identical to TRBD1. Germline values: CDR1 SEHNR, CDR2 FQNEAQ (reference sequence). The CDR3 loop spans 14 amino acids. Trimming cost V 5 bases and J 4 bases; bases outside gene matches: 4. In DNA, the CDR3 is TGTGCCAGCAGCACAGGGGGCGGATCAGATACGCAGTATTTT. Amino acids: CASSTGGGSDTQYF.

The V gene is TRBV29-1, the J gene TRBJ2-7, with 7 nucleotides matching TRBD1. J was trimmed by 2 bases and V by 5 bases; bases with no gene match: 9. Per germline, CDR1 SQVTM and CDR2 ANQGSEA. This CDR3 region has 14 residues. The CDR3 nucleotides read TGCAGCGTTAAGGGTGGTACAGGGGCCTACGAGCAGTACTTC. It yields the protein CSVKGGTGAYEQYF.

The CDR3 DNA is TGCGCCAGCAGCCAATATAATTACGGGTTTACGGTGTCTGAAGCTTTCTTT. The encoded protein is CASSQYNYGFTVSEAFF. The rearrangement uses TRBV4-3 and TRBJ1-1; D ambiguous. The V gene's germline CDR1 is LGHNA and CDR2 YSLEER. V dropped 2 bases and J dropped 6 bases, with 22 bases sitting between them. The CDR3 totals 17 residues.

The rearrangement links TRBV6-5 to TRBJ1-2; 8 bases are shared with TRBD1. CDR1 is MNHEY, CDR2 SVGAGI, per germline. V was pared by 7 bases and J by 5 bases, with 12 bases of the junction left unmatched. The CDR3 extends over 15 amino acids. For the CDR3, the DNA is TGTGCCAGCACCCCGGACAGGGCCCGGCAGTATGGCTACACCTTC. It specifies CASTPDRARQYGYTF.

This clone was counted between two and nine times. The J gene is TRBJ1-1, the V gene TRBV27; a weak D match, TRBD1 (5 bases). This CDR3 has 13 amino acids. Germline lookup yields CDR1 MNHEY and CDR2 SMNVEV (reference sequence). V dropped 3 bases and J dropped 4 bases, with 9 bases sitting between them. CDR3 protein: CASSFREATEAFF. CDR3 coding DNA: TGTGCCAGCAGTTTCAGGGAAGCCACTGAAGCTTTCTTT.

The V gene is TRBV6-5, the J gene TRBJ2-3; D not resolved. CDR1 is MNHEY, CDR2 SVGAGI, per germline. Trimming pared 6 bases from V and 0 bases from J, leaving 13 bases between. This CDR3 is built from 15 residues. The CDR3 coding sequence is TGTGCCAGCAGGCTTTTAGCACAAAGCACAGATACGCAGTATTTT. This codes for CASRLLAQSTDTQYF.

CDR3 residues: CATRGSGNTIYF. The DNA of the CDR3 is TGTGCCACGCGGGGGTCTGGAAACACCATATATTTT. The chain uses TRBV10-3 and TRBJ1-3; a possible D gene is TRBD1 (5 bases). Germline CDR1 reads ENHRY; CDR2 reads SYGVKD. The V gene lost 10 bases and the J gene lost 1 base, with 8 bases spanning the gap. The CDR3 spans 12 residues.

The chain employs TRBV5-8 and TRBJ2-3, with 11 nucleotides matching TRBD1. CDR1 and CDR2 (germline): SGHTS, YDEGEE. J was trimmed by 6 bases and V by 8 bases; bases with no gene match: 14. This CDR3 is built from 16 residues. CDR3 sequence (DNA): TGTGCCAGTATACCGAACCGGGACAGGGGGTCGGATACGCAGTATTTT. The encoded protein is CASIPNRDRGSDTQYF.

The rearrangement links TRBV7-6 to TRBJ2-2; D possibly corresponds to TRBD2 (6 bases). Germline assignment: CDR1 SGHVS and CDR2 FNYEAQ. The V end lost 5 bases, the J end lost 3 bases, and 16 bases lay between the germline ends. CDR3 length: 16 residues. The DNA for the CDR3 is TGTGCCAGCAGCCCGGGGGTACCACCATACACCGGGGAGCTGTTTTTT. This gives the protein CASSPGVPPYTGELFF.

This clone is a singleton in its sample. V usage is TRBV5-5 and J usage is TRBJ2-7, with a weak D call TRBD2 (6 bases). Between the trimmed V and J ends, which lost 4 bases and 3 bases, there was a span of 14 bases. The CDR3 has 14 amino acids. Germline CDR1 and CDR2: SGHKS and YYEKEE (reference sequence). DNA of the CDR3: TGTGCCAGCAGCCCGACCGGGAGCAACTACGAGCAGTACTTC. Translated, it gives CASSPTGSNYEQYF.